Following are 4 T cell receptor beta chains from one sample sequenced in a study of T cells expressing NK-cell markers. TCRdb re-called the 5' RACE reads, yielding one record per CDR3 amino acid sequence without DNA. This sample carries 400,000 to 450,000 distinct CDR3 sequences, with less than 7.5% going to the ten biggest clones. What was sequenced was blood T cells: a sorted CD56 or NKG2C T cell subset, CD4+ or CD8+ T cells, or bulk PBMC T cells (not recorded which). The origin of the receptors is a woman between 18 and 75 years old in good health.

CDR3 in amino acids: CATTQGYYSNQPQHF. This sequence joins TRBV6-1 and TRBJ1-5. CDR1 and CDR2 from the germline V gene are MNHNS and SASEGT. The CDR3 totals 15 residues.

The J gene is TRBJ2-2, the V gene TRBV27; TCRdb indicates TRBD1, and absent DNA this call remains unverified. In germline, CDR1 is MNHEY, CDR2 SMNVEV (reference sequence). The CDR3 runs 16 residues. The CDR3 sequence: CASSLRTGGFSGELFF.

The gene calls are TRBV3-1 and TRBJ1-3; TCRdb names TRBD1, which stays unverified in the absence of DNA. The germline CDR1 and CDR2 sequences are LGHDT and YNNKEL (reference sequence). The CDR3 totals 15 residues. The CDR3 reads CASKSEDSRGNTIYF.

This chain uses TRBV12-3 or TRBV12-4 with TRBJ2-5; TCRdb proposes TRBD2, but this gene call is untestable without DNA. The CDR3 runs to 18 residues. The CDR3 here is CASSLGLAGGPSAVAQYF.